The rows below give T cell receptor beta chains drawn from one sample of a study of OX40 agonist ivuxolimab in advanced cancers. Sequencing used immunoSEQ multiplex PCR; TCRdb keeps in-frame clones, though not all of them. Of tens of thousands of clones listed, approximately 86% are singletons. The specimen was CD4+ or CD8+ T cells sorted from blood, collected in a trial of the OX40 agonist ivuxolimab. These receptors were obtained from an adult with an advanced solid tumor such as melanoma, head and neck, liver or kidney cancer. The CDR3 runs from the conserved cysteine through the conserved F or W. The order of the fields is clone size, J gene, V gene, D gene, CDR3 DNA, CDR3 protein. The D gene is left open where the match is weak. Clone size is given for some rows only: seen once, a few or many times, or a class if the clone is expanded.

>once|TRBJ1-1|TRBV19|-
TGTGCCAGTCGAACAGCGAACACTGAAGCTTTCTTT
CASRTANTEAFF
>-|TRBJ2-1|TRBV27|TRBD2
TGTGCCAGCACCTCATTCGGACCTTCCGGGAGGACTAGCGGGACCAATGAGCAGTTCTTC
CASTSFGPSGRTSGTNEQFF
>-|TRBJ2-2|TRBV5-4|-
TGTGCCAGCACCAGGGACAACACCGGGGAGCTGTTTTTT
CASTRDNTGELFF
>-|TRBJ2-1|TRBV27|TRBD1
TGTGCCAGCAGTTCTTCCGGGACAGGGAGGAATGAGCAGTTCTTC
CASSSSGTGRNEQFF
>-|TRBJ2-7|TRBV2|-
TGTGCCAGCAGCTATCGACATATGGAGTACGAGCAGTACTTC
CASSYRHMEYEQYF
>-|TRBJ2-7|TRBV7-9|TRBD2
TGTGCCAGCAGCAACAGATCGGGGGGGGCCTACGAGCAGTACTTC
CASSNRSGGAYEQYF
>-|TRBJ2-2|TRBV7-9|TRBD1
TGTGCCAGCAGCCCCTCTTGGACAGGTGAAAGCGAGCTGTTTTTT
CASSPSWTGESELFF
>-|TRBJ2-1|TRBV4-1|TRBD2
TGCGCCAGCAGCCAAGACTCTAGCGGGATGGGTAATGAGCAGTTCTTC
CASSQDSSGMGNEQFF
>once|TRBJ2-1|TRBV27|-
TGTGCCAGCAGTTTATCTGACTTGCGTCTAGCAGAGGACAATGAGCAGTTCTTC
CASSLSDLRLAEDNEQFF
>-|TRBJ1-1|TRBV27|TRBD1
TGTGCCAGCAGTCTGCAGACAGGGGTGAACACTGAAGCTTTCTTT
CASSLQTGVNTEAFF
>-|TRBJ2-5|TRBV5-1|-
TGCGCCAGCAGCTACGGGATCGGCGAAGAGACCCAGTACTTC
CASSYGIGEETQYF
>once|TRBJ2-2|TRBV28|-
TGTGCCAGCAGTTCAAACACCGGGGAGCTGTTTTTT
CASSSNTGELFF
>few|TRBJ2-3|TRBV27|-
TGTGCCAGCAGTTTAGAGGGAGGACGCACAGATACGCAGTATTTT
CASSLEGGRTDTQYF
>-|TRBJ2-7|TRBV11-2|-
TGTGCCAGCAGCCACCCCCAGGACCTTTTGGATGAGCAGTACTTC
CASSHPQDLLDEQYF
>-|TRBJ2-3|TRBV5-5|-
TGTGCCAGCAGCTTGTGGGTCCCCGGGCGGGTTAGCACAGATACGCAGTATTTT
CASSLWVPGRVSTDTQYF
>-|TRBJ1-1|TRBV15|-
TGTGCCACCAGCAGAGATCAAAGGGTTGAGGGCACTGAAGCTTTCTTT
CATSRDQRVEGTEAFF
>-|TRBJ2-2|TRBV5-1|-
TGCGCCAGCAGCTTGGGGCTAGGGGAGCTGTTTTTT
CASSLGLGELFF
>-|TRBJ2-7|TRBV2|TRBD2
TGTGCCAGCAGTGAACTAGCGGGGAACTACGAGCAGTACTTC
CASSELAGNYEQYF
>-|TRBJ1-4|TRBV4-1|-
TGCGCCAGCAGCCAAGTGGACCTGGCAAATGAAAAACTGTTTTTT
CASSQVDLANEKLFF
>-|TRBJ1-2|TRBV10-2|TRBD1
TGCGCCAGCAGTGAGTCTAGGGCAGGGGGGAATGGCTACACCTTC
CASSESRAGGNGYTF
>-|TRBJ2-1|TRBV6-5|-
TGTGCCAGCAGCCCCACGGGGAATGAGCAGTTCTTC
CASSPTGNEQFF
>-|TRBJ2-7|TRBV7-9|-
TGTGCCAGCAGCTTAGTTCGACTGAGCTCCTACGAGCAGTACTTC
CASSLVRLSSYEQYF
>-|TRBJ2-7|TRBV5-6|-
TGTGCCAGCAGCCTGGGCCTGGGGCGGTACGAGCAGTACTTC
CASSLGLGRYEQYF
>few|TRBJ1-2|TRBV4-1|TRBD1
TGCGCCAGCAGCGGACAGGGAGACTATGGCTACACCTTC
CASSGQGDYGYTF
>-|TRBJ2-2|TRBV5-6|-
TGTGCCAGCAGCTTATCCCGGGAACAGATTATGAACACCGGGGAGCTGTTTTTT
CASSLSREQIMNTGELFF
>few|TRBJ2-3|TRBV28|-
TGTGCCAGCAGTCCCACAGGGAAAAGCACAGATACGCAGTATTTT
CASSPTGKSTDTQYF
>-|TRBJ2-1|TRBV27|TRBD2
TGTGCCAGCAGTTCACAGGGTTCAGCGGGAGATGAGCAGTTCTTC
CASSSQGSAGDEQFF
>-|TRBJ2-3|TRBV11-2|-
TGTGCCAGCAGCTTGGTCAGTGACACAGATACGCAGTATTTT
CASSLVSDTDTQYF
>-|TRBJ2-2|TRBV9|-
TGTGCCAGCAGCATCGCAGAAAGCAACACCGGGGAGCTGTTTTTT
CASSIAESNTGELFF
>-|TRBJ2-3|TRBV6-4|TRBD2
TGTGCCAGCAGTACTAGCGGGAGCACAGATACGCAGTATTTT
CASSTSGSTDTQYF